The 27 T cell receptor beta chains below were found in one sample sequenced in a study of T-cell reconstitution after alpha-beta-depleted transplantation in children. Unique molecular identifiers were built into the TCRbeta library. TCRdb called the PCR reads again in MiXCR, with one record for every CDR3 protein. This sample has over 550,000 distinct CDR3 sequences, with 10% to 13% found just once. Here the sequenced sample was PBMCs from the stem cell graft donor, taken from the stem cell graft. These receptors came from a human donor who donated a stem cell graft to a child with acute myeloid leukemia.

This clonotype was counted between two and nine times. J is TRBJ2-1 and V is TRBV20-1, with 9 bases that match TRBD1. CDR1 is DFQATT, CDR2 SNEGSKA, per germline (reference sequence). V lost 2 bases to trimming and J lost 7 bases; unmatched junction nucleotides: 15. This CDR3 region has 17 residues. CDR3 in amino acids: CSARTLPDRGWGNEQFF. CDR3 in DNA: TGCAGTGCTAGAACGCTCCCCGACAGGGGGTGGGGGAATGAGCAGTTCTTC.

The J gene is TRBJ1-4, the V gene TRBV9; D gene unclear. Germline loops: CDR1 SGDLS, CDR2 YYNGEE. This CDR3 has 14 amino acids. Between the trimmed V and J ends, which lost 4 bases and 4 bases, there was a span of 11 bases. CDR3 residues: CASSRREGNEKLFF. The CDR3 DNA sequence: TGTGCCAGCAGCCGGAGGGAGGGTAATGAAAAACTGTTTTTT.

This clonotype came up a few times. This chain uses TRBV25-1 with TRBJ2-5; D uncertain. The CDR3 length is 14 residues. The germline gives CDR1 MGHDK, CDR2 SYGVNS. V lost 1 base and J lost 5, with 11 bases in between. The DNA of the CDR3 is TGTGCCAGCAGTGAATTCGGGCAAATGGAGACCCAGTACTTC. Translating gives CASSEFGQMETQYF.

This clonotype showed up just a few times. The chain joins TRBV5-1 to TRBJ2-5, with 12 bases that match TRBD2. The CDR3 extends over 16 amino acids. With 3 bases clipped from V and 5 bases from J, the junction kept 8 bases outside the gene matches. Per germline, CDR1 SGHRS and CDR2 YFSETQ. CDR3 coding DNA: TGCGCCAGCAGCTCTGGAGGGACTAGCGGGCTGGAGACCCAGTACTTC. This sequence encodes CASSSGGTSGLETQYF.

The CDR3 DNA reads TGTGCCAGCAGTTACTCCAGTACCTGGGGGACCGGGGAGCTGTTTTTT. It specifies CASSYSSTWGTGELFF. This rearrangement joins TRBV6-5 to TRBJ2-2; possibly TRBD1 or TRBD2 for D (5 bases each). Trimming stripped 0 bases from V and 5 bases from J, with 13 bases between. Looked up from germline, CDR1 is MNHEY and CDR2 is SVGAGI. The CDR3 contains 16 residues.

This chain joins TRBV27 and TRBJ2-1; D may be TRBD1 (6 bases). Germline V lookup: CDR1 MNHEY, CDR2 SMNVEV (reference sequence). Trimming cost V 8 bases and J 4 bases, with 18 bases left between them. The CDR3 spans 15 residues. CDR3 sequence reads: CASGLGAPRYNEQFF. The CDR3 bases are TGTGCCAGCGGTCTGGGGGCTCCCAGGTACAATGAGCAGTTCTTC.

This clonotype came up many times. The V and J genes are TRBV4-3 and TRBJ2-3; D is unresolved. The V end lost 5 bases, the J end lost 4 bases, and 10 bases lay between the germline ends. Germline assignment: CDR1 LGHNA and CDR2 YSLEER. The CDR3 sequence is 13 residues long. CDR3 loop: CASSATWADTQYF. As DNA, the CDR3 is TGCGCCAGCAGCGCGACCTGGGCAGATACGCAGTATTTT.

In its sample, this clonotype was seen a few times. The chain links TRBV7-8 to TRBJ2-7, with no clear D. Germline lookup yields CDR1 SGHVS and CDR2 FQNEAQ. The ends were cut back, 5 bases at V and 0 bases at J, with 11 bases in the middle. The CDR3 has 14 amino acids. CDR3 protein: CASSPEIGSYEQYF. For the CDR3, the DNA is TGTGCCAGCAGCCCCGAAATAGGCTCCTACGAGCAGTACTTC.

This clonotype came up many times. The rearrangement uses TRBV20-1 and TRBJ2-3; D unresolved. The germline gives CDR1 DFQATT, CDR2 SNEGSKA (reference sequence). V lost 1 base to trimming and J lost 4 bases, with 9 bases between them. This CDR3 contains 13 residues. This CDR3 reads CSARVIVADTQYF. CDR3 DNA sequence: TGCAGTGCTAGAGTAATAGTCGCAGATACGCAGTATTTT.

V and J are TRBV27 and TRBJ2-7, with TRBD1 as a possible D gene (5 bases). The CDR3 sequence is 15 residues long. Trimming pared 5 bases from V and 2 bases from J, leaving 16 bases between. The germline V gene has CDR1 MNHEY and CDR2 SMNVEV (reference sequence). The CDR3 nucleotides read TGTGCCAGCAGTCCCTCCTCAGACAGAGCCTACGAGCAGTACTTC. This codes for CASSPSSDRAYEQYF.

Only a few counts were recorded for this clonotype. The chain links TRBV29-1 to TRBJ2-3, with TRBD2 identical over 10 bases. Germline V gene sequence: CDR1 SQVTM, CDR2 ANQGSEA. Unmatched junction bases numbered 4, after V lost 4 bases and J lost 6 bases. The length of the CDR3 is 13 residues. CDR3 sequence (DNA): TGCAGCGTTGGGCTAGCGGGAGAGGATACGCAGTATTTT. Encoded protein: CSVGLAGEDTQYF.

This clonotype was recorded many times. The rearrangement uses TRBV10-3 and TRBJ2-5; 8 nucleotides agree with TRBD2. After removal of 8 bases from V and 2 bases from J, the junction contained 10 bases not matched to a gene. This CDR3 contains 15 residues. Germline CDR1 reads ENHRY; CDR2 reads SYGVKD. As DNA, the CDR3 is TGTGCCATCGGACCTTATAGCGGGATACAAGAGACCCAGTACTTC. It codes for CAIGPYSGIQETQYF.

This clonotype was picked up a small number of times. This chain joins TRBV19 and TRBJ2-7; D is tentatively TRBD1 or TRBD2 (6 bases each). Germline CDR1 is LNHDA and CDR2 is SQIVND (reference sequence). V lost 7 bases and J lost 3, with 13 bases in between. This CDR3 is 13 amino acids long. CDR3 nucleotides: TGTGCCAGTACCATAGGGGGAGGCTACGAGCAGTACTTC. Its translation: CASTIGGGYEQYF.

This sequence joins TRBV4-3 and TRBJ2-5; the D call may be TRBD1 or TRBD2 (5 bases each). This CDR3 has 15 amino acids. Germline V gene data show CDR1 as LGHNA and CDR2 as YSLEER. V was pared by 0 bases and J by 5 bases, with 13 bases between. The CDR3 nucleotides are TGCGCCAGCAGCCAAGATAGGGACCCGGTCGAGACCCAGTACTTC. Protein: CASSQDRDPVETQYF.

J is TRBJ2-4 and V is TRBV29-1; D not certain. The CDR3 has 17 residues. Germline lookup yields CDR1 SQVTM and CDR2 ANQGSEA. Trimming shortened V by 4 bases and J by 0 bases, and 19 bases separated the two germline ends. The CDR3 sequence: CSVVVLGQIIAKNIQYF. CDR3 nucleotide sequence: TGCAGCGTTGTGGTCCTCGGTCAGATCATAGCCAAAAACATTCAGTACTTC.

This sequence joins TRBV6-2 or TRBV6-3 and TRBJ2-7; TRBD1 might be the D (5 bases). Trimming left V 0 bases short and J 2 bases short, with 14 bases between. The CDR3 has 16 residues. Germline V lookup: CDR1 MNHEY, CDR2 SVGEGT. In DNA, the CDR3 is TGTGCCAGCAGTTACTCGACAGTCGTGGTACCCTACGAGCAGTACTTC. Its protein product is CASSYSTVVVPYEQYF.

This chain connects TRBV20-1 to TRBJ2-1, with D possibly matching TRBD1 (6 bases). This CDR3 is 17 amino acids long. The V end lost 0 bases, the J end lost 7 bases, and 22 bases lay between the germline ends. Germline V gene data show CDR1 as DFQATT and CDR2 as SNEGSKA (reference sequence). Here the CDR3 reads CSARDVGGSILTNEQFF. The CDR3 DNA reads TGCAGTGCTAGAGATGTAGGGGGTAGCATTCTAACAAATGAGCAGTTCTTC.

The gene calls are TRBV20-1 and TRBJ2-7; 8 bases are shared with TRBD1. The J segment lost 5 bases and the V segment lost 5 bases, leaving 8 bases of the junction unmatched. CDR1 is DFQATT, CDR2 SNEGSKA, per germline (reference sequence). This CDR3 is built from 13 residues. CDR3 loop: CSAFRQGWNEQYF. The CDR3, as DNA: TGCAGTGCTTTTAGACAGGGGTGGAACGAGCAGTACTTC.

This clonotype has just one count. The J gene is TRBJ1-2, the V gene TRBV28; D unclear. The V gene's germline CDR1 is MDHEN and CDR2 SYDVKM. The V end was cut by 8 bases, the J end by 2 bases, with 9 bases between. The CDR3 has 12 amino acids. The CDR3 loop is CASGRENYGYTF. CDR3 nucleotides: TGTGCCAGCGGAAGGGAAAACTATGGCTACACCTTC.

The sample holds many counts of this clonotype. The rearrangement links TRBV28 to TRBJ2-3; 13 bases match TRBD2. The CDR3 totals 16 residues. The junction had 5 bases not matched to a gene; V was cut back by 5 bases and J by 3 bases. Germline V gene lookup returns CDR1 MDHEN and CDR2 SYDVKM. As DNA, the CDR3 is TGTGCCAGCAGTCCATGGACTAGCGGGAGTACAGATACGCAGTATTTT. Amino acid sequence: CASSPWTSGSTDTQYF.

This clonotype has more than one count but fewer than ten. The gene calls are TRBV7-2 and TRBJ2-1; 16 nucleotides align to TRBD2. With V trimmed by 0 bases and J by 6 bases, 8 bases remained unmatched. This CDR3 has 19 amino acids. CDR1 and CDR2 from the germline V gene are SGHTA and FQGNSA. The CDR3, as DNA: TGTGCCAGCAGCTTAGCTCCGGGACTAGCGGGAGGGCCCACCAATGAGCAGTTCTTC. As protein: CASSLAPGLAGGPTNEQFF.

This clonotype has just a few counts. This chain joins TRBV7-9 and TRBJ1-1; D is uncertain. Germline V gene lookup returns CDR1 SEHNR and CDR2 FQNEAQ (reference sequence). This CDR3 comprises 14 residues. The V end was cut by 5 bases, the J end by 3 bases, with 13 bases between. CDR3 in amino acids: CASSHVALDTEAFF. The DNA for the CDR3 is TGTGCCAGCAGCCACGTCGCGCTGGACACTGAAGCTTTCTTT.

This clonotype showed up many times. The gene calls are TRBV4-1 and TRBJ1-2; weak D call: TRBD1 (6 bases). Germline loops: CDR1 MGHRA, CDR2 YSYEKL. The V and J ends lost 2 bases and 4 bases respectively, with 11 bases between them. The CDR3 totals 14 residues. DNA for the CDR3: TGCGCCAGCAGCCAACCACAGGGAAGCTATGGCTACACCTTC. This translates into CASSQPQGSYGYTF.

The chain is built from TRBV12-3 or TRBV12-4 and TRBJ2-1; D possibly matches TRBD1 or TRBD2 (7 bases each). V lost 4 bases and J lost 8, with 18 bases in between. The CDR3 length is 15 residues. Here the CDR3 DNA reads TGTGCCAGCAGTTCCAGACAGGGAGGGGAGCATGAGCAGTTCTTC. Translation: CASSSRQGGEHEQFF.

This clonotype showed up just a few times. This chain links TRBV2 with TRBJ1-6, with 8 positions matching TRBD1. CDR1 is SNHLY and CDR2 is FYNNEI in the germline V gene. This CDR3 region has 15 residues. Germline trimming cut 4 bases from V and 8 bases from J; bases unmatched to any gene: 7. CDR3 amino acids: CASSAAGGRDSPLHF. For the CDR3, the DNA is TGTGCCAGCAGTGCGGCAGGGGGCAGGGATTCACCCCTCCACTTT.

In its sample, this clonotype was seen a few times. This chain links TRBV19 with TRBJ2-7; 8 nucleotides line up with TRBD1. Looked up from germline, CDR1 is LNHDA and CDR2 is SQIVND (reference sequence). With 7 bases clipped from V and 3 bases from J, the junction kept 14 bases outside the gene matches. The CDR3 totals 16 residues. CDR3 protein: CASTDTRTGNHYEQYF. CDR3 in DNA: TGTGCCAGTACAGATACTCGGACAGGGAACCACTACGAGCAGTACTTC.

The sample holds many counts of this clonotype. This chain uses TRBV6-2 or TRBV6-3 with TRBJ2-5, with D unresolved. The germline CDR1 and CDR2 sequences are MNHEY and SVGEGT. Deletions cut 5 bases from V and 5 bases from J, with 9 bases between. This CDR3 spans 12 amino acids. The chain's CDR3 is CASSRVRETQYF. For the CDR3, the DNA is TGTGCCAGCAGTCGGGTGCGTGAGACCCAGTACTTC.